The present entry profiles one T cell receptor (beta chain) with its context. The sample belongs to a study of blood T cell repertoires in COVID-19. Study details: Acute and convalescent COVID-19 samples came from the United States, Italy and Spain. T cells, B-cell-depleted T cells, or PBMCs supplied cDNA or gDNA.

Assay used: immunoSEQ multiplex PCR; TCRdb lists only in-frame clones, some missing. The repertoire has some 100,000 clones, 85% of them found once; the top ten carry more than 1.5%. Germline CDR1 reads LGHDT; CDR2 reads YNNKEL (reference sequence). Trimming cost V 1 base and J 8 bases, with 17 bases left between them. The CDR3 is made up of 15 amino acids. The source material was peripheral blood. This TCR was sampled from a woman in her 70s with active or convalescent COVID-19. The chain is built from TRBV3-1 (or the pseudogene TRBV3-2) and TRBJ1-2; TRBD1 is a possible D gene (6 bases). Here the CDR3 DNA reads TGTGCCAGCAGCCAAGGAAATCAGGGGTTCGGCGGCTACACCTTC. It codes for CASSQGNQGFGGYTF.